This T cell receptor beta chain appears in the sequencing data of a study of cytomegalovirus exposure and HLA in healthy donors. Findings and limits, study-wide: A link between a missense DCLRE1C variant and TCR beta V- and J-gene trimming emerged from a later analysis. Further analysis, carried out later, found HLA-associated TCR beta chains more clonally expanded than equally common other chains. Most subjects' HLA-A and HLA-B alleles were reportedly predicted from TCR beta sequences.

60 Vbeta and 13 Jbeta primers were used in PCR. Sequencing used immunoSEQ multiplex PCR; TCRdb keeps in-frame clones, though not all of them. The table records 110,000 or so clones, over 65% of them present only once. This clone was seen a single time. The antigen is unknown. The TCR originated in a woman in her twenties or thirties in good health and CMV-seropositive. Sequencing input: PBMCs.

In DNA, the CDR3 is TGCGCCAGCAGCTCGCTGGGGGGGGGCTCAGATACGCAGTATTTT. It yields the protein CASSSLGGGSDTQYF. The chain carries TRBV5-1 and TRBJ2-3; a weak D match, TRBD2 (7 bases). V lost 3 bases, J lost 4 bases, and 15 bases lay in between. Germline values: CDR1 SGHRS, CDR2 YFSETQ. The CDR3 covers 15 residues. The full variable domain, its missing parts supplied by reference TRBV5-1 and TRBJ2-3, is KAGVTQTPRYLIKTRGQQVTLSCSPISGHRSVSWYQQTPGQGLQFLFEYFSETQRNKGNFPGRFSGRQFSNSRSEMNVSTLELGDSALYLCASSSLGGGSDTQYFGPGTRLTVL.